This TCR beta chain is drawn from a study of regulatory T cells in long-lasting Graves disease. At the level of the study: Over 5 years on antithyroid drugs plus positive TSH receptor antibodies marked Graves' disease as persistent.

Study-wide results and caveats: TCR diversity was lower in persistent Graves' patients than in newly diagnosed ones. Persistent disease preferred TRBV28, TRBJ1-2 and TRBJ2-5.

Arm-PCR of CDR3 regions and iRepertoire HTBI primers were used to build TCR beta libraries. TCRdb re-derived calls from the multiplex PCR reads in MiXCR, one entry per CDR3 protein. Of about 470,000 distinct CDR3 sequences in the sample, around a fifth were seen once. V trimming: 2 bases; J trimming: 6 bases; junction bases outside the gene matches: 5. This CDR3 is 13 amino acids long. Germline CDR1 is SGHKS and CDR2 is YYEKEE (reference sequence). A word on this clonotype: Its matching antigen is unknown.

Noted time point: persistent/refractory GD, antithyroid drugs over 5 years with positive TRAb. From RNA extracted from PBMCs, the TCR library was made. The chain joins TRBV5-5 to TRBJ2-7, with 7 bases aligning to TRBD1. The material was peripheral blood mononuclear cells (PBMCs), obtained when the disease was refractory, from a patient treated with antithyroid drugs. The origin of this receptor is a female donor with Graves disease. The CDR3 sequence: CASSLDRALEQYF. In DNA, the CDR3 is TGTGCCAGCAGCTTAGACAGGGCTCTCGAGCAGTACTTC.